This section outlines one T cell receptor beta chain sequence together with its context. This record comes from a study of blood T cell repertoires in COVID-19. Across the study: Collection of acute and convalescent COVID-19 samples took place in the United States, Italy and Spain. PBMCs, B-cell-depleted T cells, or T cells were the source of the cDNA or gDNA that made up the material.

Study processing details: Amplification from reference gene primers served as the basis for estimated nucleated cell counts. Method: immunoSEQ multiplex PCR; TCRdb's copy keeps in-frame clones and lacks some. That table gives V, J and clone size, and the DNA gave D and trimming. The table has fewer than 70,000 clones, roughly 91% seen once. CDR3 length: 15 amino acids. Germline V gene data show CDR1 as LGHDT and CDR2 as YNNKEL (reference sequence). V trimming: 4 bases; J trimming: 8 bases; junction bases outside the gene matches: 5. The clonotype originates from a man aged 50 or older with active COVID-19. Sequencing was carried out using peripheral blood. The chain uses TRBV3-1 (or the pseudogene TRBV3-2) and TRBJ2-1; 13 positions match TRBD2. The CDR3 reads CASSPIGLAGDEQFF. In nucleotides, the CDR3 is TGTGCCAGCAGCCCCATCGGACTAGCGGGAGATGAGCAGTTCTTC.